This T cell receptor (beta chain) was profiled in a study of glioma-infiltrating T cells. The CDR3 is 13 residues long. V lost 4 bases and J lost 0, with 7 bases in between. Germline lookup yields CDR1 SGHTA and CDR2 FQGNSA. This clonotype was counted at least ten times. Its target is not known. TCR alpha and beta CDR3 regions were amplified from RNA using iRepertoire nested multiplex PCR. One-step reverse transcription and amplification started from approximately 100-400 ng of tissue mRNA or PBMC total RNA. TCRdb fed the multiplex PCR reads into MiXCR, producing one record per CDR3 protein. The data hold 150,000 to 200,000 distinct CDR3 sequences, with about 31% observed a single time. Study outcomes and limitations: Above-expected tissue-blood divergence occurred in all gliomas, most in low-grade ones. Only very few CDR3 sequences appeared in both tissue and blood.

The V call is TRBV7-2, the J call TRBJ2-7, with no clear D. This TCR came from a human donor with low-grade glioma or glioblastoma, undergoing nonglioma brain surgery, or in good health (not recorded which). The sequencing sample was made of glioma tissue, nonneoplastic brain tissue, or PBMCs (not recorded which). The CDR3 here is CASSSFSSYEQYF. CDR3 sequence (DNA): TGTGCCAGCAGCTCCTTCAGCTCCTACGAGCAGTACTTC. Full variable domain (outside the CDR3, taken from reference TRBV7-2 and TRBJ2-7): GAGVSQSPSNKVTEKGKDVELRCDPISGHTALYWYRQSLGQGLEFLIYFQGNSAPDKSGLPSDRFSAERTGGSVSTLTIQRTQQEDSAVYLCASSSFSSYEQYFGPGTRLTVT.